This record looks at one T cell receptor (beta chain) sequence and its context. Its antigen is undetermined. Each of the donors had roughly 9.3 milliliters of peripheral blood drawn into EDTA-treated Vacutainer tubes. These data originate in a study of blood T cells in healthy people across ages. For the second PCR, which ran for about 6 to 12 cycles, a sample-barcoded 5' primer and a J-beta primer mix were used. Carrying 12 random nucleotides, a template-switch adaptor labeled each individual cDNA molecule. TCRdb reprocessed the 5' RACE reads via MiXCR and lists one record per CDR3 protein. The top ten clones hold 10% to 15% of a sample with 650,000 to 1,000,000 distinct CDR3 sequences, around 36% of them seen once. V lost 6 bases and J 13 bases, leaving 21 bases between the germline ends. The CDR3 extends over 13 amino acids. General observations from the study: Naive and antigen-experienced cells could not be conclusively compared, given unsorted PBMCs. Shifts in expanded clonotypes may have been confounded by donor CMV status, which was unknown.

This TCR derives from a man in his late teens or twenties in good health. J is TRBJ2-5 and V is TRBV12-3 or TRBV12-4, with D perhaps TRBD1 or TRBD2 (5 bases each). Sequenced input: blood. CDR3 region: CASSPAGGLIGYF. For the CDR3, the DNA is TGTGCCAGCAGCCCTGCTGGGGGTCTAATAGGGTACTTC.